The rows below give T cell receptor beta chains drawn from one sample of a study of T cells after yellow fever vaccination. TCRdb independently ran MiXCR on the 5' RACE reads; one entry per CDR3 protein. Of about 400,000 distinct CDR3 sequences in the sample, around 6.4% were seen once. Sample: PBMCs, taken 5 days after the yellow fever booster vaccination. These receptors all stem from a man aged 25-45 years who received the YFV17D yellow fever vaccine. CDR3s include the opening cysteine and the closing phenylalanine or tryptophan. D genes are given only for firm matches. A row's size may be missing; if present it is once, few, many or a size class.

>TRBV7-8|TRBD2|few|TRBJ2-1
CASSLYSGNYNEQFF
TGTGCCAGCAGCTTGTACAGCGGGAACTACAATGAGCAGTTCTTC
>TRBV7-2|.|few|TRBJ1-2
CASSPGFRFGYTF
TGTGCCAGCAGCCCCGGGTTTCGTTTTGGCTACACCTTC
>TRBV5-5|.|.|TRBJ2-7
CASSLGLTPSYEQYF
TGTGCCAGCAGCTTGGGACTCACCCCCTCCTACGAGCAGTACTTC
>TRBV7-3|TRBD2|few|TRBJ2-3
CASSLTLAGVDTQYF
TGTGCCAGCAGCCTTACCCTAGCGGGAGTAGATACGCAGTATTTT
>TRBV10-3|TRBD2|few|TRBJ2-3
CAAGTSGRVSTDTRYF
TGTGCCGCTGGGACTAGCGGGAGGGTGAGCACAGATACGCGGTATTTT
>TRBV7-9|.|many|TRBJ2-5
CASSLALAGPETQYF
TGTGCCAGCAGCTTAGCATTGGCGGGGCCAGAGACCCAGTACTTC
>TRBV6-5|TRBD1|medium-sized|TRBJ2-1
CASSYRGTGERNEQFF
TGTGCCAGCAGTTATAGAGGGACAGGGGAACGCAATGAGCAGTTCTTC
>TRBV5-6|TRBD2|few|TRBJ2-3
CASSHGTMGSGTQYF
TGTGCCAGCAGCCACGGGACTATGGGTTCAGGTACGCAGTATTTT
>TRBV6-5|.|.|TRBJ2-7
CASSYGAASSYEQYF
TGTGCCAGCAGTTACGGGGCAGCAAGCTCCTACGAGCAGTACTTC
>TRBV5-1|.|few|TRBJ1-5
CASSLGGARDQPQHF
TGCGCCAGCAGCTTGGGGGGCGCGAGGGATCAGCCCCAGCATTTT
>TRBV7-2|TRBD1|few|TRBJ2-7
CASSTGDALNEQYF
TGTGCCAGCAGCACAGGGGACGCCCTTAACGAGCAGTACTTC
>TRBV7-9|.|.|TRBJ2-5
CASRGGPGARNQETQYF
TGTGCCAGCCGAGGGGGTCCTGGCGCAAGAAATCAAGAGACCCAGTACTTC
>TRBV20-1|.|many|TRBJ2-7
CSARVHGNYYEQYF
TGCAGTGCTAGAGTACACGGGAATTACTACGAGCAGTACTTC
>TRBV10-3|TRBD2|many|TRBJ2-1
CAISGLAGNEQFF
TGTGCCATCAGTGGACTAGCGGGAAACGAGCAGTTCTTC
>TRBV13|TRBD2|many|TRBJ2-1
CASSSRPGTSGRAYNEQFF
TGTGCCAGCAGCTCCCGCCCGGGGACTAGCGGGAGGGCCTACAATGAGCAGTTCTTC
>TRBV7-9|.|many|TRBJ2-2
CASSLTNTGELFF
TGTGCCAGCAGCTTGACTAACACCGGGGAGCTGTTTTTT
>TRBV9|.|many|TRBJ2-2
CASSPRSAVGELFF
TGTGCCAGCAGCCCCCGATCGGCGGTCGGGGAGCTGTTTTTT
>TRBV6-6|.|many|TRBJ2-1
CASSPGGFDEQFF
TGTGCCAGCAGCCCTGGAGGGTTTGATGAGCAGTTCTTC
>TRBV29-1|TRBD1|.|TRBJ1-5
CSPGGTDQPQHF
TGCAGCCCAGGGGGGACGGATCAGCCCCAGCATTTT
>TRBV10-3|TRBD1|.|TRBJ2-7
CAISNQGANYEQYF
TGTGCCATCAGTAATCAGGGGGCCAACTACGAGCAGTACTTC
>TRBV6-2/TRBV6-3|.|few|TRBJ1-1
CASSWTLLVTEAFF
TGTGCCAGCAGTTGGACCCTATTGGTTACTGAAGCTTTCTTT
>TRBV19|TRBD1|few|TRBJ1-5
CASSRDRVAQPQHF
TGTGCCAGTAGCAGGGACAGGGTGGCCCAGCCCCAGCATTTT